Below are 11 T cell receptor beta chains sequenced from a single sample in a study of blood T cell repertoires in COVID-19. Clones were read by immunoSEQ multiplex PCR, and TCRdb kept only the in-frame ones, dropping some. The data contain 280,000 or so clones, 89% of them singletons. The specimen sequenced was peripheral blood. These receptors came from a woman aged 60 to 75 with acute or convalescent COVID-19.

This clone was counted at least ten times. The CDR3 loop is CARSSRLSHGKLFF. Here the CDR3 DNA reads TGTGCCAGAAGCTCAAGACTGTCACATGGAAAACTGTTTTTT. The rearrangement links TRBV5-3 to TRBJ1-4; D gene uncertain. TRBV5-3 is an ORF; its function is uncertain. V dropped 3 bases and J dropped 10 bases, with 16 bases sitting between them. The CDR3 has 14 amino acids.

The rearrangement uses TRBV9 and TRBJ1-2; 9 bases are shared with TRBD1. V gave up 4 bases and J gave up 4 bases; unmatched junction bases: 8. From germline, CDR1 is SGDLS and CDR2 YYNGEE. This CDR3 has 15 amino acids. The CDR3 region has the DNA TGTGCCAGCAGCACAGGACAGGGGTACAGCTATGGCTACACCTTC. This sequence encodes CASSTGQGYSYGYTF.

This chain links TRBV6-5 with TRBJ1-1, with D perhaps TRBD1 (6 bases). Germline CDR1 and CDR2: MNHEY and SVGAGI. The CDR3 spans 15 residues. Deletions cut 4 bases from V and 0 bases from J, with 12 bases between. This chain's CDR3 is CASSSGQTMNTEAFF. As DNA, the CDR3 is TGTGCCAGCAGTTCTGGACAGACCATGAACACTGAAGCTTTCTTT.

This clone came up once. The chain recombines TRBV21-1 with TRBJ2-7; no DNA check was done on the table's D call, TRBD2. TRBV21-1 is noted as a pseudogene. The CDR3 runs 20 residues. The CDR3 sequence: CASSTIDRRGIGGEHYEQYF. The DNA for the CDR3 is TGTGCCAGCAGCACGATCGACAGACGGGGAATTGGCGGGGAACACTACGAGCAGTACTTC.

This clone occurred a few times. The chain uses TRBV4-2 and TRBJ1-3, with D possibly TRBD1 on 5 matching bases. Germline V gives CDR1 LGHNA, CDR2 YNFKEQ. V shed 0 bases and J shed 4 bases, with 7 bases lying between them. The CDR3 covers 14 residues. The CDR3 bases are TGTGCCAGCAGCCAAGAAAGGACAGGAAACACCATATATTTT. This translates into CASSQERTGNTIYF.

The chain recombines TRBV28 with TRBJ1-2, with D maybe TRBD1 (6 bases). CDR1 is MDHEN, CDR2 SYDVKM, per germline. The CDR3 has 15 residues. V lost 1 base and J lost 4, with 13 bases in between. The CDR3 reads CASSLFPGEGYGYTF. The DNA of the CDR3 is TGTGCCAGCAGTTTATTCCCAGGGGAGGGCTATGGCTACACCTTC.

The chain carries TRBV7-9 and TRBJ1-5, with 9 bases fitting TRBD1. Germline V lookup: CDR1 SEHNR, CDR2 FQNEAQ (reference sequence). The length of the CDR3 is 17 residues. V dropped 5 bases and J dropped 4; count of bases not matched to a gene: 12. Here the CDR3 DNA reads TGTGCCAGCAGCCCAACCTCCGGGACAGGGCGAAATCAGCCCCAGCATTTT. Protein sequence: CASSPTSGTGRNQPQHF.

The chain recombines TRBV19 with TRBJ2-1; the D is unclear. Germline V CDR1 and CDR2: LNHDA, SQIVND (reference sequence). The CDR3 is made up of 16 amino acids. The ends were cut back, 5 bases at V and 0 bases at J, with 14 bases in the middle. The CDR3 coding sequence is TGTGCCAGTAGTCTCCCGCCTCAGGCCTCCTACAATGAGCAGTTCTTC. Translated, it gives CASSLPPQASYNEQFF.

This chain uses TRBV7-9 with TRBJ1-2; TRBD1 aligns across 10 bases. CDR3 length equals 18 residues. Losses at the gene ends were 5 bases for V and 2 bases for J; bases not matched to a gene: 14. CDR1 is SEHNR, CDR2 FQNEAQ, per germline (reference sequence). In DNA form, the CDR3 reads TGTGCCAGCAGCCGTTCGCACCCCGGGACAGGGGTAAACTATGGCTACACCTTC. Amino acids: CASSRSHPGTGVNYGYTF.

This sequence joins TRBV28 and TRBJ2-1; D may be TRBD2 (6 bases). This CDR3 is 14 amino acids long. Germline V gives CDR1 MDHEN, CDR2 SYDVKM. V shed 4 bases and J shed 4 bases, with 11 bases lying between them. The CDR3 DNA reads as TGTGCCAGCAGTTGGGGCGGGAAGTACAATGAGCAGTTCTTC. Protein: CASSWGGKYNEQFF.

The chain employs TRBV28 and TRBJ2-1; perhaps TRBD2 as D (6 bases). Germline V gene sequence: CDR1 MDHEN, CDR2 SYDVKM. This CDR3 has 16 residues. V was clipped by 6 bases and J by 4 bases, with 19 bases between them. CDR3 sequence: CASRFMGSGVYNEQFF. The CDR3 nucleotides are TGTGCCAGCAGGTTTATGGGTTCGGGGGTTTACAATGAGCAGTTCTTC.